What follows are 17 T cell receptor beta chains derived from one specimen sequenced in a study of CD8 T cells in ankylosing spondylitis. Via MiXCR, TCRdb re-called the 5' RACE reads, giving one row per CDR3 protein. Among roughly 230,000 distinct CDR3 sequences listed, 18% were seen once. Input material: blood, either unsorted or a sorted T cell fraction (not recorded which). Source of these receptors: a male donor with ankylosing spondylitis or in good health (not recorded which).

This clonotype came up once. The V and J genes are TRBV12-3 or TRBV12-4 and TRBJ2-7; TRBD1 matches 9 bases. CDR3 length: 16 residues. The trim removed 6 bases at V and 2 bases at J, leaving 11 bases unmatched. Here the CDR3 reads CASRKPGGQGAYEQYF. CDR3 DNA sequence: TGTGCCAGCAGAAAACCCGGGGGACAGGGTGCCTACGAGCAGTACTTC.

This clonotype has a handful of counts. The chain is built from TRBV7-2 and TRBJ2-7; 9 positions match TRBD1. V was pared by 3 bases and J by 1 base, with 10 bases of the junction left unmatched. Germline V CDR1 and CDR2: SGHTA, FQGNSA. This CDR3 has 17 residues. CDR3 loop: CASSFGQGTPFSYEQYF. The CDR3 DNA follows: TGTGCCAGCAGCTTCGGACAGGGGACCCCTTTTTCCTACGAGCAGTACTTC.

The CDR3 DNA sequence: TGTGCCAGCAGCTTGGGGGTTTCCGGAGCGGGGGTCTACGAGCAGTACTTC. It codes for CASSLGVSGAGVYEQYF. V is TRBV5-6 and J is TRBJ2-7; 8 bases are a match to TRBD2. Per the germline V gene, CDR1 is SGHDT and CDR2 is YYEEEE. CDR3 size: 17 residues. After removal of 0 bases from V and 3 bases from J, the junction contained 11 bases not matched to a gene. Complete variable domain (other parts from reference TRBV5-6 and TRBJ2-7): DAGVTQSPTHLIKTRGQQVTLRCSPKSGHDTVSWYQQALGQGPQFIFQYYEEEERQRGNFPDRFSGHQFPNYSSELNVNALLLGDSALYLCASSLGVSGAGVYEQYFGPGTRLTVT.

The V gene is TRBV5-1, the J gene TRBJ2-7; 7 positions match TRBD1. The CDR3 loop spans 15 amino acids. Germline CDR1 is SGHRS and CDR2 is YFSETQ. Trimming at V came to 4 bases and at J to 1 base, leaving 8 bases not matched to a gene. DNA of the CDR3: TGCGCCAGCAGCGACCCAGGGACAGCTTCCTACGAGCAGTACTTC. Its translation: CASSDPGTASYEQYF.

V usage is TRBV5-1 and J usage is TRBJ2-2; D is perhaps TRBD1 (5 bases). This CDR3 is built from 18 residues. V shed 0 bases and J shed 0 bases, with 15 bases lying between them. In germline, CDR1 is SGHRS, CDR2 YFSETQ. The CDR3 nucleotides read TGCGCCAGCAGCTTGGGACAGATCGTCTTAGCGAACACCGGGGAGCTGTTTTTT. Translating gives CASSLGQIVLANTGELFF.

This chain connects TRBV12-3 or TRBV12-4 to TRBJ1-5, with D unresolved. Deletions cut 7 bases from V and 0 bases from J, with 10 bases between. The CDR3 spans 14 residues. This chain's CDR3 is CASMRDVSNQPQHF. CDR3 DNA: TGTGCCAGCATGAGAGACGTTAGCAATCAGCCCCAGCATTTT.

In its sample, this clonotype was seen many times. This sequence joins TRBV7-9 and TRBJ1-2; maybe TRBD1 (6 bases). The CDR3 totals 13 residues. Between the trimmed V and J ends, which lost 4 bases and 6 bases, there was a span of 12 bases. Germline V gene data show CDR1 as SEHNR and CDR2 as FQNEAQ (reference sequence). CDR3 DNA sequence: TGTGCCAGCAGCTCATACAGGGATAATGGCTACACCTTC. Protein product: CASSSYRDNGYTF.

This clonotype was observed a few times. The rearrangement links TRBV7-8 to TRBJ2-1, with 7 nucleotides matching TRBD1. CDR1 and CDR2 (germline): SGHVS, FQNEAQ. Unmatched junction bases numbered 13, after V lost 5 bases and J lost 3 bases. The CDR3 covers 17 residues. The DNA for the CDR3 is TGTGCCAGCAGCCCCGCCCCCCAGGGGGACCTCTACAATGAGCAGTTCTTC. The encoded protein is CASSPAPQGDLYNEQFF.

This clonotype was found a few times. The chain is built from TRBV4-2 and TRBJ2-7, with unresolved D. Looked up from germline, CDR1 is LGHNA and CDR2 is YNFKEQ. V was trimmed by 1 base and J by 4 bases, leaving 14 bases between them. This CDR3 region has 15 residues. CDR3 in amino acids: CASSQGMETYYEQYF. CDR3 nucleotide sequence: TGTGCCAGCAGCCAAGGAATGGAGACCTATTACGAGCAGTACTTC.

This clonotype ranks as medium-sized. The CDR3 nucleotides read TGTGCCAGCAGCTGGGCGGGAGGCGGGGAGCAGTACTTC. Translated: CASSWAGGGEQYF. The chain combines TRBV7-2 with TRBJ2-7; 8 bases are shared with TRBD2. Germline trimming cut 4 bases from V and 7 bases from J; bases unmatched to any gene: 6. Germline values: CDR1 SGHTA, CDR2 FQGNSA. CDR3 length: 13 amino acids.

This clonotype was seen a few times. The chain links TRBV4-1 to TRBJ2-4; D possibly corresponds to TRBD1 (6 bases). The germline V gene has CDR1 MGHRA and CDR2 YSYEKL. CDR3 length: 15 amino acids. Trimming removed 1 base at V and 7 bases at J, with 14 bases between. Written as DNA, the CDR3 is TGCGCCAGCAGCCAAGGTACAGGGTGGGGGAACATTCAGTACTTC. As protein: CASSQGTGWGNIQYF.

This clonotype was counted only a few times. V is TRBV5-6 and J is TRBJ2-3; D is undetermined. The CDR3 is 15 amino acids. Trimming pared 0 bases from V and 2 bases from J, leaving 10 bases between. Germline loops: CDR1 SGHDT, CDR2 YYEEEE. CDR3 nucleotide sequence: TGTGCCAGCAGCTTGGTCGGGCATCCCACAGATACGCAGTATTTT. This encodes CASSLVGHPTDTQYF.

This clonotype was seen repeatedly, ten times or more. The V gene is TRBV12-3 or TRBV12-4, the J gene TRBJ2-7; D ambiguous. Trimming took 6 bases from V and 3 from J, leaving 15 bases between them. This CDR3 is built from 14 residues. The chain's CDR3 is CASSLSGPDYEQYF. CDR3 nucleotide sequence: TGTGCCAGCAGCCTAAGTGGGCCAGACTACGAGCAGTACTTC.

This clonotype was seen a few times. This rearrangement joins TRBV4-1 to TRBJ2-1, with 12 positions matching TRBD2. The CDR3 is 17 residues long. From germline, CDR1 is MGHRA and CDR2 YSYEKL. The J segment lost 5 bases and the V segment lost 0 bases, leaving 5 bases of the junction unmatched. The chain's CDR3 is CASSQDGLAGGNNEQFF. CDR3 DNA sequence: TGCGCCAGCAGCCAAGATGGGCTAGCGGGAGGGAACAATGAGCAGTTCTTC.

This chain connects TRBV27 to TRBJ2-1; no clear D gene. V was pared by 6 bases and J by 5 bases, with 8 bases between. Per germline, CDR1 MNHEY and CDR2 SMNVEV (reference sequence). The CDR3 has 12 amino acids. CDR3: CASRTYHNEQFF. CDR3 DNA sequence: TGTGCCAGCAGGACTTATCACAATGAGCAGTTCTTC.

This clonotype was found a few times. The chain has TRBV12-3 or TRBV12-4 and TRBJ2-1; D might be TRBD1 or TRBD2, each matching 5 bases. The CDR3 is made up of 14 amino acids. Trimming removed 1 base from V and 7 bases from J, with 11 bases in between. CDR3 sequence reads: CASSLGGKGNEQFF. CDR3 in DNA: TGTGCCAGCAGTTTAGGGGGGAAAGGGAATGAGCAGTTCTTC.

V and J are TRBV20-1 and TRBJ2-7; D gene ambiguous. Germline CDR1 is DFQATT and CDR2 is SNEGSKA (reference sequence). CDR3 length equals 11 residues. V was shortened by 7 bases and J by 4 bases, with 11 bases between the two germline ends. The CDR3 nucleotides read TGCAGTGGTTTGGTCGGGTACGAGCAGTACTTC. Its translation: CSGLVGYEQYF.